Presented here are 23 T cell receptor beta chains from one specimen sequenced in a study of tissue T cells after allogeneic stem cell transplantation. Sequenced by immunoSEQ multiplex PCR; TCRdb stores in-frame clones only, minus some. The sample lists approximately 11,000 clones, 35% to 40% seen once, with 1.8% in the top ten. Time point meaning: mouse harvest day 7 after allogeneic transplant. The graft held 10^6 splenic CD5+ T cells and 10^7 T-cell-depleted bone marrow cells. Material for sequencing was skin. These receptors were obtained from a female BALB/c mouse given C57BL/6 T cells with graft-versus-host disease after an allogeneic hematopoietic cell transplant.

This clone is medium-sized by share. Genes and germline come from the mouse. The read comes to an end 1 residue before the CDR3 does, leaving the germline J gene to fill in the end. This chain joins TRBV26 and TRBJ2-7; perhaps TRBD2 as D (5 bases). This CDR3 region has 13 residues. V gave up 3 bases and J gave up 1 base, with 7 bases separating them. The germline V gene encodes CDR1 KGHPV and CDR2 FQNQEV (reference sequence). CDR3 sequence reads: CASSLPGSYEQYF. Partial CDR3 DNA: TGTGCCAGCAGTCTCCCTGGGTCCTATGAACAGTAC.

Details on this clone: Here the gene names and germline are mouse. The read is 1 residue too short to cover the CDR3 end, so that end is filled in from the germline J gene. J is TRBJ2-3 and V is TRBV26; a weak D match, TRBD2 (5 bases). Germline V lookup: CDR1 KGHPV, CDR2 FQNQEV (reference sequence). Trimming stripped 4 bases from V and 0 bases from J, with 8 bases between. The CDR3 runs 14 residues. Incomplete CDR3 DNA: TGTGCCAGCAGTCGCCTGGGTAGTGCAGAAACGCTGTAT. Translated: CASSRLGSAETLY. The whole CDR3 sequence is CASSRLGSAETLYF.

This clone was found once. The genes and germline here are from mouse. The CDR3 goes on 1 residue after the read ends, and that part is filled in from the germline J gene. This rearrangement joins TRBV3 to TRBJ2-1; TRBD2 agrees at 9 bases. The trim removed 2 bases at V and 6 bases at J, leaving 2 bases unmatched. CDR1 and CDR2 (germline): SNHLY, FYNGKV (reference sequence). The CDR3 length is 14 residues. The chain's CDR3 is CASSLYWGAAEQFF. The CDR3 bases that were read are TGTGCCAGCAGCTTATACTGGGGGGCTGCTGAGCAGTTC.

A remark on this clone: Gene names and germline refer to mouse. Coverage ceases 1 residue before the CDR3 finishes, and the germline J gene fills in the end. The chain has TRBV19 and TRBJ1-4; no clear D. Germline CDR1 FNHDT, CDR2 SITEND (reference sequence). The CDR3 has 14 residues. Trimming removed 1 base from V and 3 bases from J, with 7 bases in between. CDR3 DNA, as far as it was read: TGTGCCAGCAGTATACCACAACCCAACGAAAGATTATTT. Its translation is CASSIPQPNERLF. The whole CDR3 sequence is CASSIPQPNERLFF.

The table lists this clone with a few counts. Gene names and germline match the mouse. The CDR3 end lies 1 residue beyond the end of the read and is filled in from the germline J gene. The rearrangement joins TRBV26 to TRBJ1-3; D may be TRBD1 (5 bases). The CDR3 spans 13 residues. Trimming left V 6 bases short and J 0 bases short, with 6 bases between. CDR1 and CDR2 from the germline V gene are KGHPV and FQNQEV (reference sequence). The CDR3 bases that were read are TGTGCCAGCAGGGACATTTCTGGAAATACGCTCTAT. This translates into CASRDISGNTLY. The CDR3 in full is CASRDISGNTLYF.

The count of this clone is one. Mouse names are used for the genes. The read ends 1 residue before the CDR3 terminus; that terminus is restored from the germline J gene. The chain has TRBV13-2 and TRBJ2-7; 7 nucleotides align to TRBD2. The germline V gene has CDR1 NNHNN and CDR2 SYGAGS (reference sequence). The CDR3 extends over 14 amino acids. Trimming took 2 bases from V and 4 from J; bases not matched to a gene: 6. The sequenced part of the CDR3 DNA is TGTGCCAGCGGTGAGGGGGGGGGAGGGTATGAACAGTAC. It specifies CASGEGGGGYEQY. The complete CDR3 protein is CASGEGGGGYEQYF.

With regard to this clone: Gene labels here are mouse ones. The sequence runs out 1 residue before the end of the CDR3; the remainder is reconstructed from the germline J gene. The chain recombines TRBV26 with TRBJ2-7, with D possibly TRBD1 on 6 matching bases. With 2 bases removed from V and 0 bases from J, the gap between germline ends came to 8 bases. The germline V gene has CDR1 KGHPV and CDR2 FQNQEV (reference sequence). The CDR3 is made up of 14 amino acids. The CDR3 is CASSLGQSSYEQYF. The part of the CDR3 DNA that was read is TGTGCCAGCAGTCTGGGACAGAGCTCCTATGAACAGTAC. The full variable domain, completed using reference TRBV26 and TRBJ2-7, is NSKVIQTPRYLVKGQGQKAKMRCIPEKGHPVVFWYQQNKNNEFKFLINFQNQEVLQQIDMTEKRFSAECPSNSPCSLEIQSSEAGDSALYLCASSLGQSSYEQYFGPGTRLTVL.

Concerning this clone itself: The gene symbols are mouse symbols. The CDR3 end lies 1 residue beyond the end of the read and is filled in from the germline J gene. The chain is built from TRBV16 and TRBJ2-5; either TRBD1 or TRBD2 may fit D (5 bases each). There are 14 residues in the CDR3. Between the trimmed V and J ends, which lost 3 bases and 2 bases, there was a span of 9 bases. Germline CDR1 and CDR2: SGHSA and FRNQAP. CDR3 residues: CASSFTGVQDTQYF. CDR3 DNA (partial): TGTGCAAGCAGCTTTACGGGGGTCCAAGACACCCAGTAC.

Comment on this clone: Mouse germline and gene names are used. The read comes to an end 1 residue before the CDR3 does, leaving the germline J gene to fill in the end. This rearrangement joins TRBV26 to TRBJ1-6, with 7 bases fitting TRBD1. TRBJ1-6 is assigned to the ORF class and has an uncertain function. The CDR3 sequence is 15 residues long. The ends lost 3 bases at V and 4 bases at J; junction bases unmatched: 3. Germline values: CDR1 KGHPV, CDR2 FQNQEV (reference sequence). The CDR3 reads CASSLGRGYNSPLYF. The sequenced part of the CDR3 DNA is TGTGCCAGCAGTCTAGGCAGGGGGTATAATTCGCCCCTCTAC.

This clone was counted a few times. Mouse gene names apply. The read falls 1 residue short of the CDR3 end, and the missing part is taken from the germline J gene. The chain combines TRBV12-2 with TRBJ2-4, with 11 bases identical to TRBD1. From germline, CDR1 is SGHLS and CDR2 HYDKME. This CDR3 has 14 residues. The ends lost 3 bases at V and 3 bases at J; junction bases unmatched: 1. The CDR3 spells CASSGQGAQNTLYF. CDR3 bases read: TGTGCCAGCTCTGGACAGGGGGCCCAAAACACCTTGTAC.

Remarks on this clone: The gene symbols are mouse symbols. The sequenced fragment ends 1 residue before the CDR3 boundary, so the rest is inferred from the germline J gene. This chain joins TRBV15 and TRBJ2-4; D uncertain. CDR1 and CDR2 from the germline V gene are SGHND and FRSKSL. The CDR3 runs 13 residues. Trimming left V 1 base short and J 0 bases short, with 2 bases between. CDR3 DNA (partial): TGTGCCAGCAGTTTAGATAGTCAAAACACCTTGTAC. This codes for CASSLDSQNTLY. The full CDR3 sequence reads CASSLDSQNTLYF.

Concerning this clone: The gene symbols are mouse symbols. Sequencing ends 1 residue short of the CDR3 end; the germline J gene provides the rest. The genes are TRBV26 and TRBJ1-3; 11 nucleotides agree with TRBD1. CDR3 length equals 15 residues. With 6 bases clipped from V and 2 bases from J, the junction kept 3 bases outside the gene matches. The germline V gene has CDR1 KGHPV and CDR2 FQNQEV (reference sequence). The chain's CDR3 is CASRPGQGAGNTLYF. CDR3 DNA, as far as it was read: TGTGCCAGCAGACCGGGACAGGGGGCTGGAAATACGCTCTAT. The complete variable domain, with remaining parts taken from reference TRBV26 and TRBJ1-3, reads NSKVIQTPRYLVKGQGQKAKMRCIPEKGHPVVFWYQQNKNNEFKFLINFQNQEVLQQIDMTEKRFSAECPSNSPCSLEIQSSEAGDSALYLCASRPGQGAGNTLYFGEGSRLIVV.

As regards this clone: Gene names follow the mouse nomenclature. The read ends 1 residue early relative to the CDR3; the germline J gene fills the gap. The chain recombines TRBV23 with TRBJ1-1; the table's TRBD1 call for D was not verified on the DNA. CDR3 length equals 15 residues. Germline lookup yields CDR1 KGHTA and CDR2 FQNQQP. The CDR3 is CSSTGTGGWDTEVFF. CDR3 DNA (partial): TGCTCCAGCACCGGGACAGGGGGCTGGGACACAGAAGTCTTC.

A word on this clone: Mouse germline and gene names are used. The read falls 1 residue short of the CDR3 end, and the missing part is taken from the germline J gene. The chain carries TRBV12-2 and TRBJ2-7; 11 nucleotides match TRBD2. The germline CDR1 and CDR2 sequences are SGHLS and HYDKME. The CDR3 sequence is 16 residues long. V lost 0 bases to trimming and J lost 2 bases; unmatched junction nucleotides: 5. Incomplete CDR3 DNA: TGTGCCAGCTCTCTCGAGCGGACTGGGGGGACCTATGAACAGTAC. Residues: CASSLERTGGTYEQY. The full CDR3 protein reads CASSLERTGGTYEQYF.

A note on this clone: Each gene name is a mouse one. The read halts 1 residue ahead of the CDR3 end, with the missing end drawn from the germline J gene. The rearrangement uses TRBV1 and TRBJ1-3, with D tentatively TRBD1 (5 bases). The CDR3 consists of 13 residues. The germline V and J ends were trimmed by 3 bases and 3 bases, with 6 bases remaining between them. CDR1 is NSQYPW and CDR2 is LRSPGD in the germline V gene (reference sequence). CDR3 region: CTCSAQGGNTLYF. The CDR3 bases that were read are TGCACCTGCAGTGCGCAGGGTGGAAATACGCTCTAT.

This clone occurred a few times. Each gene name is a mouse one. The read ends 1 residue before the CDR3 terminus; that terminus is restored from the germline J gene. This sequence joins TRBV26 and TRBJ2-7; D uncertain. V lost 2 bases and J lost 6, with 5 bases in between. Germline V lookup: CDR1 KGHPV, CDR2 FQNQEV (reference sequence). There are 11 residues in the CDR3. The CDR3 protein is CASSLEGEQYF. The sequenced part of the CDR3 DNA is TGTGCCAGCAGTCTGGAAGGTGAACAGTAC.

This clone was recorded a few times. Genes here carry mouse names. The CDR3 end falls 1 residue outside the read, so it is completed with the germline J gene. The chain is built from TRBV29 and TRBJ2-7; 8 nucleotides line up with TRBD2. Germline V CDR1 and CDR2: MSHET, SYDVDS. This CDR3 comprises 14 residues. J lost 0 bases, V lost 5 bases, and 3 bases had no gene match. The sequenced part of the CDR3 DNA is TGTGCTAGCAGTCCCGGGACTGGCTCCTATGAACAGTAC. Translated, it gives CASSPGTGSYEQY. The CDR3 in its entirety is CASSPGTGSYEQYF.

This clone was counted only a few times. Mouse gene names apply. The CDR3 is cut off 1 residue early in the read; its end comes from the germline J gene. The genes are TRBV3 and TRBJ2-3; D remains unclear. The CDR3 is 15 residues long. V was cut by 1 base and J by 0 bases, with 8 bases left in between. Germline CDR1 reads SNHLY; CDR2 reads FYNGKV (reference sequence). This CDR3 is CASSLGGSSAETLYF. Partial CDR3 DNA: TGTGCCAGCAGCTTAGGAGGGTCGAGTGCAGAAACGCTGTAT.

Concerning this clone itself: The gene names given are mouse names. The CDR3 end lies 1 residue beyond the end of the read and is filled in from the germline J gene. The rearrangement uses TRBV3 and TRBJ1-2; a weak D match, TRBD1 (5 bases). CDR1 SNHLY and CDR2 FYNGKV come from the germline V gene (reference sequence). V lost 1 base, J lost 3 bases, and 6 bases lay in between. The length of the CDR3 is 13 residues. CDR3 DNA (partial): TGTGCCAGCAGCTTAGAACAGGACTCCGACTACACC. It translates to CASSLEQDSDYT. The complete CDR3 reads CASSLEQDSDYTF.

As to this clone: Mouse names are used for the genes. Read sequence stops 1 residue before the CDR3 end, and the germline J gene provides the missing end. The chain recombines TRBV26 with TRBJ2-4, with D perhaps TRBD1 (5 bases). Germline V CDR1 and CDR2: KGHPV, FQNQEV (reference sequence). The germline V and J ends were trimmed by 2 bases and 6 bases, with 9 bases remaining between them. The CDR3 loop spans 13 amino acids. The chain's CDR3 is CASSLPGRNTLYF. CDR3 DNA, as far as it was read: TGTGCCAGCAGTCTGCCAGGGCGGAACACCTTGTAC. The variable domain in full, with the rest retrieved from reference TRBV26 and TRBJ2-4, is NSKVIQTPRYLVKGQGQKAKMRCIPEKGHPVVFWYQQNKNNEFKFLINFQNQEVLQQIDMTEKRFSAECPSNSPCSLEIQSSEAGDSALYLCASSLPGRNTLYFGAGTRLSVL.

About this clone: The gene names here belong to mouse. With the read ending 1 residue before the CDR3 end, the germline J gene is used to fill in that end. The chain employs TRBV12-1 and TRBJ1-1; D perhaps matches TRBD1 (6 bases). With 0 bases removed from V and 6 bases from J, the gap between germline ends came to 7 bases. There are 12 residues in the CDR3. Per germline, CDR1 SGHSN and CDR2 HYEKVE. The CDR3 region is CASSLGGAEVFF. CDR3 DNA, as far as it was read: TGTGCCAGCTCTCTCGGGGGCGCAGAAGTCTTC.

As concerns this clone: Gene labels here are mouse ones. The sequence runs out 1 residue before the end of the CDR3; the remainder is reconstructed from the germline J gene. The V and J genes are TRBV12-2 and TRBJ2-1; weak D call: TRBD1 (6 bases). With 2 bases removed from V and 0 bases from J, the gap between germline ends came to 13 bases. The CDR3 runs 16 residues. The germline gives CDR1 SGHLS, CDR2 HYDKME. The CDR3 is CASSHRDIYNYAEQFF. Incomplete CDR3 DNA: TGTGCCAGCTCTCACAGGGACATTTATAACTATGCTGAGCAGTTC.

Of note for this clone: Mouse names are used for the genes. Read sequence stops 1 residue before the CDR3 end, and the germline J gene provides the missing end. The chain is built from TRBV4 and TRBJ2-2; 8 nucleotides align to TRBD2. Germline trimming cut 6 bases from V and 0 bases from J; bases unmatched to any gene: 0. The CDR3 spans 14 residues. The germline V gene has CDR1 LGHDT and CDR2 YNNKQL (reference sequence). The CDR3 bases that were read are TGTGCCAGCAGGGACTGGGCAAACACCGGGCAGCTCTAC. Its protein is CASRDWANTGQLY. The CDR3 reads in full as CASRDWANTGQLYF.